This T cell receptor (beta chain) was identified during a study of Graves' ophthalmopathy and Graves' hyperthyroidism. The sample holds many counts of this clonotype. The study excluded patients with other autoimmune diseases, uncontrolled infections, pregnancy or lactation. It was on clinical symptoms, serum thyroxine, TRAb, thyroid ultrasound and orbital computed tomography that diagnosis relied. Using RNA transcripts, the TCR beta CDR3 regions were amplified. First-round RT-PCR used HTBI primers; second-round multiplex PCR followed. TCRdb re-derived calls from the multiplex PCR reads in MiXCR, one entry per CDR3 protein. The repertoire has around 400,000 distinct CDR3 sequences, around a fifth of them found once; the top ten carry 2.5% to 3.5%. The CDR3 contains 16 residues. Germline CDR1 SNHLY, CDR2 FYNNEI. V was shortened by 6 bases and J by 5 bases, with 17 bases between the two germline ends.

The specimen sequenced was peripheral blood. This chain links TRBV2 with TRBJ1-6, with D perhaps TRBD1 (5 bases). This TCR was recovered from a woman under 30 with stable Graves' hyperthyroidism. CDR3 sequence reads: CASRAYPQGNNSPLHF. The CDR3 nucleotides read TGTGCCAGCAGGGCATACCCCCAGGGAAATAATTCACCCCTCCACTTT.